These 25 T cell receptor beta chains came from one sample sequenced in a study of blood T cell repertoires in COVID-19. Profiled with immunoSEQ multiplex PCR; TCRdb holds only in-frame clones, not every one. The sample yields roughly 180,000 clones, 65% to 85% seen once. Source material: peripheral blood. The receptor set was obtained from a man aged 60 to 75 with active or convalescent COVID-19.

This chain links TRBV6-2 or TRBV6-3 with TRBJ2-3, with 8 bases that match TRBD2. CDR1 and CDR2 from the germline V gene are MNHEY and SVGEGT. Germline trimming cut 6 bases from V and 4 bases from J; bases unmatched to any gene: 9. The length of the CDR3 is 15 residues. The CDR3 protein is CASSPYGRGADTQYF. CDR3 coding DNA: TGTGCCAGCAGCCCCTACGGGAGGGGTGCAGATACGCAGTATTTT.

The gene calls are TRBV5-1 and TRBJ2-7, with a weak D call TRBD1 (6 bases). The CDR3 consists of 13 residues. Trimming shortened V by 2 bases and J by 1 base, and 7 bases separated the two germline ends. CDR1 is SGHRS and CDR2 is YFSETQ in the germline V gene. CDR3 in amino acids: CASSFGQSYEQYF. The CDR3 region has the DNA TGCGCCAGCAGCTTCGGACAGTCCTACGAGCAGTACTTC.

V and J are TRBV7-9 and TRBJ1-5, with D perhaps TRBD1 (5 bases). CDR3 length: 12 residues. Germline values: CDR1 SEHNR, CDR2 FQNEAQ (reference sequence). Trimming took 6 bases from V and 6 from J, leaving 9 bases between them. For the CDR3, the DNA is TGTGCCAGCAGTCACGACAGTCAGCCCCAGCATTTT. Its protein product is CASSHDSQPQHF.

The V and J genes are TRBV6-2 or TRBV6-3 and TRBJ2-2; 7 nucleotides agree with TRBD2. This CDR3 is 17 amino acids long. CDR1 MNHEY and CDR2 SVGEGT come from the germline V gene. V gave up 5 bases and J gave up 6 bases; unmatched junction bases: 15. The CDR3 spells CASSDTLLREPSGELFF. The CDR3 DNA sequence: TGTGCCAGCAGTGACACCTTGTTGCGGGAGCCGTCCGGGGAGCTGTTTTTT.

The chain employs TRBV28 and TRBJ2-7; 7 bases are a match to TRBD2. The CDR3 sequence is 16 residues long. After removal of 4 bases from V and 4 bases from J, the junction contained 13 bases not matched to a gene. CDR1 is MDHEN, CDR2 SYDVKM, per germline. The CDR3 DNA follows: TGTGCCAGCAGTTCCTCCGGGACTACCAATCAATACGAGCAGTACTTC. Protein product: CASSSSGTTNQYEQYF.

In this sample, this clone turned up a few times. J is TRBJ2-1 and V is TRBV4-1, with a tentative D call TRBD1 (6 bases). Per germline, CDR1 MGHRA and CDR2 YSYEKL. V was cut by 5 bases and J by 5 bases, with 16 bases left in between. The CDR3 loop spans 15 amino acids. CDR3 sequence reads: CASSGYRERHNEQFF. DNA of the CDR3: TGCGCCAGCAGCGGTTACAGGGAAAGGCACAATGAGCAGTTCTTC.

V is TRBV7-3 and J is TRBJ2-7; the D call may be TRBD1 or TRBD2 (7 bases each). V lost 5 bases to trimming and J lost 2 bases, with 13 bases between them. CDR1 and CDR2 (germline): SGHTA, FQGTGA. The length of the CDR3 is 14 residues. The CDR3 DNA reads TGTGCCAGCAGCGTAAGCGGGACAGCCTACGAGCAGTACTTC. It is translated as CASSVSGTAYEQYF.

J is TRBJ2-1 and V is TRBV5-6; 8 bases line up with TRBD2. CDR3 length equals 16 residues. The ends lost 0 bases at V and 0 bases at J; junction bases unmatched: 2. Germline-derived CDR1 and CDR2 are SGHDT and YYEEEE. This CDR3 reads CASSLVSGSSYNEQFF. The CDR3 DNA reads TGTGCCAGCAGCTTGGTCAGCGGGAGCTCCTACAATGAGCAGTTCTTC.

This chain connects TRBV6-1 to TRBJ1-4; D unclear. This CDR3 comprises 16 residues. Trimming cost V 1 base and J 8 bases, with 17 bases left between them. CDR1 and CDR2 (germline): MNHNS, SASEGT. CDR3 DNA sequence: TGTGCCAGCAGTGAAGTACGGGAGCAGCCTAGGGAAAAACTGTTTTTT. Amino acids: CASSEVREQPREKLFF.

The V gene is TRBV28, the J gene TRBJ1-1; D unclear. Trimming removed 7 bases at V and 2 bases at J, with 14 bases between. Looked up from germline, CDR1 is MDHEN and CDR2 is SYDVKM. The CDR3 runs to 14 residues. CDR3 loop: CASTPRYSNTEAFF. In DNA form, the CDR3 reads TGTGCCAGCACGCCTCGTTACAGCAACACTGAAGCTTTCTTT.

The J gene is TRBJ1-6, the V gene TRBV5-1; weak D call: TRBD1 (5 bases). Germline V gene data show CDR1 as SGHRS and CDR2 as YFSETQ. Deletions cut 2 bases from V and 8 bases from J, with 11 bases between. There are 14 residues in the CDR3. The DNA of the CDR3 is TGCGCCAGCAGCTTAAGCAGGGTCGATTCACCCCTCCACTTT. Its translation: CASSLSRVDSPLHF. Full variable domain (outside the CDR3, taken from reference TRBV5-1 and TRBJ1-6): KAGVTQTPRYLIKTRGQQVTLSCSPISGHRSVSWYQQTPGQGLQFLFEYFSETQRNKGNFPGRFSGRQFSNSRSEMNVSTLELGDSALYLCASSLSRVDSPLHFGNGTRLTVT.

The CDR3 here is CASSGQGARNEQFF. DNA of the CDR3: TGTGCCAGCAGTGGACAGGGGGCTCGGAATGAGCAGTTCTTC. V gene TRBV28 combines with J gene TRBJ2-1; TRBD1 agrees at 11 bases. The V gene end was trimmed by 5 bases and the J gene end by 7 bases; junction bases not matched to a gene: 4. Looked up from germline, CDR1 is MDHEN and CDR2 is SYDVKM. This CDR3 contains 14 residues. The variable domain in full, completed from reference TRBV28 and TRBJ2-1, reads DVKVTQSSRYLVKRTGEKVFLECVQDMDHENMFWYRQDPGLGLRLIYFSYDVKMKEKGDIPEGYSVSREKKERFSLILESASTNQTSMYLCASSGQGARNEQFFGPGTRLTVL.

The rearrangement uses TRBV7-2 and TRBJ2-7; D gene uncertain. CDR3 length: 12 amino acids. V was clipped by 6 bases and J by 6 bases, with 12 bases between them. Germline CDR1 is SGHTA and CDR2 is FQGNSA. The CDR3 here is CASSATRFEQYF. The CDR3 DNA reads as TGTGCCAGCAGTGCCACCAGATTCGAGCAGTACTTC.

This sequence joins TRBV5-8 and TRBJ1-2, with D maybe TRBD1 (5 bases). The CDR3 has 13 amino acids. Germline-derived CDR1 and CDR2 are SGHTS and YDEGEE. Trimming shortened V by 4 bases and J by 7 bases, and 14 bases separated the two germline ends. Here the CDR3 reads CASSRGGVFGYTF. The CDR3 nucleotides are TGTGCCAGCAGCAGAGGAGGGGTGTTTGGCTACACCTTC.

As to this clone: A read error may produce the germline difference seen at one junction end. The chain joins TRBV11-2 to TRBJ1-2, with TRBD1 matching 9 bases. Germline CDR1 reads SGHAT; CDR2 reads FQNNGV. This CDR3 region has 11 residues. The CDR3 DNA is TGTGCCAGCAGCCTTACAGGGGGCTTCACCTTC. Translated, it gives CASSLTGGFTF.

A single count supports this clone. This chain connects TRBV6-5 to TRBJ2-5, with a tentative D call TRBD2 (6 bases). This CDR3 spans 15 amino acids. V lost 4 bases and J 1 base, leaving 13 bases between the germline ends. Germline assignment: CDR1 MNHEY and CDR2 SVGAGI. The DNA for the CDR3 is TGTGCCAGCAGTTTATATAGGGGACTCCAAGAGACCCAGTACTTC. Translation: CASSLYRGLQETQYF.

This rearrangement joins TRBV19 to TRBJ2-1, with 9 nucleotides matching TRBD1. The CDR3 spans 17 residues. The J segment lost 4 bases and the V segment lost 4 bases, leaving 11 bases of the junction unmatched. The V gene's germline CDR1 is LNHDA and CDR2 SQIVND (reference sequence). The CDR3 DNA reads as TGTGCCAGTAGTAAAACACCCGGGACAGGGAGTTACAATGAGCAGTTCTTC. It is translated as CASSKTPGTGSYNEQFF.

This clone has more than one count but fewer than ten. This chain uses TRBV2 with TRBJ1-2; no clear D. Germline CDR1 reads SNHLY; CDR2 reads FYNNEI. The CDR3 has 13 residues. V was cut by 2 bases and J by 4 bases, with 8 bases left in between. The CDR3 DNA is TGTGCCAGCAGTGAACGGGTCTTCTATGGCTACACCTTC. Translation: CASSERVFYGYTF.

The CDR3 sequence is CASSLAPGRGTDTQYF. The CDR3 nucleotides read TGTGCCAGCAGCTTAGCGCCCGGCAGGGGGACGGATACGCAGTATTTT. This rearrangement joins TRBV7-6 to TRBJ2-3; 7 positions match TRBD1. Trimming cost V 0 bases and J 6 bases; bases outside gene matches: 9. The germline CDR1 and CDR2 sequences are SGHVS and FNYEAQ. The CDR3 runs to 16 residues.

Notes on this clone: The same CDR3 arises from other DNA sequences in this sample as well. The chain carries TRBV5-1 and TRBJ2-5; 9 bases match TRBD2. The germline V gene has CDR1 SGHRS and CDR2 YFSETQ. The CDR3 is 13 residues long. V was clipped by 10 bases and J by 5 bases; unmatched bases: 9. Written as DNA, the CDR3 is TGCGCCTCATCCCTGCGGGGGGGGGAGACCCAGTACTTC. Its protein is CASSLRGGETQYF.

V and J are TRBV4-1 and TRBJ2-7; D not resolved. The length of the CDR3 is 14 residues. CDR1 and CDR2 (germline): MGHRA, YSYEKL. The V end was cut by 0 bases, the J end by 2 bases, with 8 bases between. CDR3 sequence (DNA): TGCGCCAGCAGCCAAGAAAACAGAGCCTACGAGCAGTACTTC. Its translation: CASSQENRAYEQYF.

The rearrangement joins TRBV7-9 to TRBJ2-3; D not resolved. This CDR3 is 14 amino acids long. Per the germline V gene, CDR1 is SEHNR and CDR2 is FQNEAQ (reference sequence). The V end was cut by 4 bases, the J end by 4 bases, with 12 bases between. Here the CDR3 DNA reads TGTGCCAGCAGCTCGCTTCACAGTTCAGATACGCAGTATTTT. Encoded protein: CASSSLHSSDTQYF.

V is TRBV11-3 and J is TRBJ2-1; 10 nucleotides align to TRBD1. CDR3 length: 15 amino acids. Trimming took 5 bases from V and 7 from J; bases not matched to a gene: 8. CDR1 and CDR2 (germline): SGHNT, YENEEA. The CDR3, as DNA: TGTGCCAGCAGCACTCGGACAGGGGGGATTAATGAGCAGTTCTTC. Translated: CASSTRTGGINEQFF.

The chain links TRBV7-9 to TRBJ2-2; 9 positions match TRBD1. Germline CDR1 is SEHNR and CDR2 is FQNEAQ (reference sequence). V lost 3 bases and J lost 5; bases outside the gene matches: 10. The CDR3 consists of 17 residues. CDR3 DNA sequence: TGTGCCAGCAGCTTTCAAACCCTGACAGGGGGAACCGGGGAGCTGTTTTTT. Encoded protein: CASSFQTLTGGTGELFF.

The table lists this clone with a count of one. Other DNA sequences in this specimen translate into the identical CDR3. CDR3 in DNA: TGCGCCAGCGGGCTAAGCTCCTACGAGCAGTACTTC. Encoded protein: CASGLSSYEQYF. The chain couples TRBV10-2 to TRBJ2-7; D unclear. CDR3 size: 12 residues. Germline-derived CDR1 and CDR2 are WSHSY and SAAADI. Between the trimmed V and J ends, which lost 8 bases and 0 bases, there was a span of 8 bases.